The 27 T cell receptor beta chains reported below all come from one sample, sequenced in a study of beta chain features in type 1 diabetes. The study, taken as a whole, reports: Shortening of TCRB CDR3s, moderate but significant, appeared in all four CD4+ subsets of Type 1 diabetes patients.

The antigens these receptors bind are not known. The investigators reverse transcribed all of the isolated RNA, so they sequenced expressed TCRB transcripts. Assay used: immunoSEQ multiplex PCR; TCRdb lists only in-frame clones, some missing. The sample shows a few hundred thousand clones, around 10% of them seen only once. The specimen sequenced was central memory CD4+ T cells from blood. These TCRs come from a man aged 30 to 39 with type 1 diabetes.

V and J are TRBV11-2 and TRBJ1-2; unclear D gene. Per the germline V gene, CDR1 is SGHAT and CDR2 is FQNNGV. This CDR3 spans 14 amino acids. V lost 0 bases, J lost 7 bases, and 12 bases lay in between. CDR3 DNA sequence: TGTGCCAGCAGCTTAGATTCGGTGGGAGGTGGCTACACCTTC. Its translation: CASSLDSVGGGYTF.

This clone was detected many times. This sequence joins TRBV2 and TRBJ1-1; weak D call: TRBD1 (5 bases). CDR3 size: 13 residues. V gave up 8 bases and J gave up 1 base, with 11 bases separating them. Germline V gene data show CDR1 as SNHLY and CDR2 as FYNNEI. The CDR3 loop reads CASGRQPNTEAFF. DNA for the CDR3: TGTGCCAGCGGCCGACAGCCGAACACTGAAGCTTTCTTT.

In this sample, this clone turned up a few times. The chain uses TRBV7-2 and TRBJ1-4, with D perhaps matching TRBD1 (6 bases). Looked up from germline, CDR1 is SGHTA and CDR2 is FQGNSA. V was clipped by 5 bases and J by 4 bases, with 17 bases between them. The CDR3 totals 16 residues. The CDR3 region is CASSLMGGPFNEKLFF. The CDR3 bases are TGTGCCAGCAGCCTCATGGGGGGCCCCTTTAATGAAAAACTGTTTTTT.

This sequence joins TRBV11-2 and TRBJ1-2; D might be TRBD1 (5 bases). This CDR3 comprises 14 residues. V was cut by 1 base and J by 2 bases, with 8 bases left in between. The germline gives CDR1 SGHAT, CDR2 FQNNGV. The chain's CDR3 is CASSLAYRNYGYTF. CDR3 bases: TGTGCCAGCAGCTTAGCGTACAGGAACTATGGCTACACCTTC.

Many counts were recorded for this clone. The chain links TRBV11-2 to TRBJ2-1; the match to TRBD2 covers 7 bases. Germline CDR1 SGHAT, CDR2 FQNNGV. The CDR3 covers 16 residues. V was pared by 5 bases and J by 4 bases, with 11 bases of the junction left unmatched. CDR3 DNA sequence: TGTGCCAGCAGCCCCGCGCTAGCGGTCATGTACAATGAGCAGTTCTTC. Residues: CASSPALAVMYNEQFF.

The chain links TRBV5-1 to TRBJ1-2; TRBD1 might be the D (6 bases). Germline lookup yields CDR1 SGHRS and CDR2 YFSETQ. V dropped 4 bases and J dropped 3 bases, with 13 bases sitting between them. The CDR3 runs 14 residues. The CDR3 protein is CASSGGAGDYGYTF. The CDR3 DNA is TGCGCCAGCAGCGGAGGGGCAGGGGACTATGGCTACACCTTC.

The chain carries TRBV5-6 and TRBJ1-2; tentative D call: TRBD1 (5 bases). The ends were cut back, 1 base at V and 5 bases at J, with 21 bases in the middle. The CDR3 is 17 amino acids. The V gene's germline CDR1 is SGHDT and CDR2 YYEEEE. CDR3 region: CASSLPGPMDGRYGYTF. The CDR3 DNA reads as TGTGCCAGCAGCTTGCCGGGACCCATGGACGGAAGATATGGCTACACCTTC. Complete variable domain (other parts from reference TRBV5-6 and TRBJ1-2): DAGVTQSPTHLIKTRGQQVTLRCSPKSGHDTVSWYQQALGQGPQFIFQYYEEEERQRGNFPDRFSGHQFPNYSSELNVNALLLGDSALYLCASSLPGPMDGRYGYTFGSGTRLTVV.

The rearrangement joins TRBV5-5 to TRBJ2-7; a possible D gene is TRBD1 (5 bases). Germline V gene lookup returns CDR1 SGHKS and CDR2 YYEKEE (reference sequence). The V and J ends lost 4 bases and 6 bases respectively, with 23 bases between them. The CDR3 is made up of 16 amino acids. The CDR3 protein is CASSPYYRDSSFEQYF. The CDR3, as DNA: TGTGCCAGCAGCCCTTATTACCGAGACAGCTCTTTCGAGCAGTACTTC.

The chain combines TRBV9 with TRBJ2-2, with D hard to call. V was cut by 0 bases and J by 4 bases, with 13 bases left in between. The CDR3 is 16 amino acids. Germline V gene data show CDR1 as SGDLS and CDR2 as YYNGEE. The CDR3 protein is CASSVGSGGGTGELFF. The CDR3 bases are TGTGCCAGCAGCGTAGGGTCCGGCGGCGGCACCGGGGAGCTGTTTTTT.

For the CDR3, the DNA is TGTGCCAGCAGTGAAGACAGAGTTAAAAACATTCAGTACTTC. Protein: CASSEDRVKNIQYF. The chain is built from TRBV6-1 and TRBJ2-4; D gene uncertain. CDR3 length equals 14 residues. Germline CDR1 reads MNHNS; CDR2 reads SASEGT. Trimming shortened V by 1 base and J by 4 bases, and 8 bases separated the two germline ends.

J is TRBJ2-7 and V is TRBV9, with a possible D match to TRBD1 (6 bases). The CDR3 length is 15 residues. Trimming removed 0 bases at V and 4 bases at J, with 14 bases between. Looked up from germline, CDR1 is SGDLS and CDR2 is YYNGEE. CDR3 loop: CASSVEAGATYEQYF. The DNA of the CDR3 is TGTGCCAGCAGCGTAGAAGCAGGGGCTACTTACGAGCAGTACTTC.

This sequence joins TRBV5-1 and TRBJ2-7; D gene ambiguous. Germline CDR1 is SGHRS and CDR2 is YFSETQ. Trimming cost V 3 bases and J 0 bases, with 4 bases left between them. There are 12 residues in the CDR3. The CDR3 loop reads CASSYNSYEQYF. DNA of the CDR3: TGCGCCAGCAGCTACAACTCCTACGAGCAGTACTTC.

The genes are TRBV6-6 and TRBJ1-2; 10 bases are shared with TRBD1. The V gene end was trimmed by 6 bases and the J gene end by 1 base; junction bases not matched to a gene: 5. This CDR3 comprises 15 residues. CDR1 is MNHNY, CDR2 SVGAGI, per germline (reference sequence). CDR3 sequence: CASRYGTGVNYGYTF. The CDR3 DNA follows: TGTGCCAGCAGATACGGGACAGGGGTTAACTATGGCTACACCTTC.

This clone occurred a few times. The rearrangement uses TRBV7-2 and TRBJ2-7, with 9 bases aligning to TRBD1. The CDR3 loop spans 14 amino acids. Germline loops: CDR1 SGHTA, CDR2 FQGNSA. V lost 4 bases and J lost 7; bases outside the gene matches: 8. For the CDR3, the DNA is TGTGCCAGCAGCTCATACCTGGGACAGGGAGAGCAGTACTTC. The encoded protein is CASSSYLGQGEQYF.

This clone was detected many times. The chain joins TRBV7-9 to TRBJ1-2; maybe TRBD1 (6 bases). Trimming took off 8 bases at V and 3 bases at J, with 10 bases between the two ends. The CDR3 has 12 amino acids. Germline assignment: CDR1 SEHNR and CDR2 FQNEAQ (reference sequence). DNA for the CDR3: TGTGCCAGCCTCAGGGGAGACTATGGCTACACCTTC. Its protein is CASLRGDYGYTF.

This clone came up many times. The chain carries TRBV19 and TRBJ1-1, with unresolved D. The germline V gene encodes CDR1 LNHDA and CDR2 SQIVND (reference sequence). Trimming took off 6 bases at V and 0 bases at J, with 11 bases between the two ends. This CDR3 region has 14 residues. The CDR3 sequence is CASSPIEVNTEAFF. The CDR3 nucleotides are TGTGCCAGTAGCCCCATTGAAGTGAACACTGAAGCTTTCTTT.

The chain combines TRBV30 with TRBJ2-4; the D gene could be TRBD1 or TRBD2 (6 bases each). Trimming removed 0 bases from V and 1 base from J, with 10 bases in between. The CDR3 runs 15 residues. Germline lookup yields CDR1 GTSNPN and CDR2 SVGIG (reference sequence). CDR3 nucleotides: TGTGCCTGGAGTGTAGGGGGGCGGGCCAAAAACATTCAGTACTTC. This gives the protein CAWSVGGRAKNIQYF. The full variable domain, completed using reference TRBV30 and TRBJ2-4, is SQTIHQWPATLVQPVGSPLSLECTVEGTSNPNLYWYRQAAGRGLQLLFYSVGIGQISSEVPQNLSASRPQDRQFILSSKKLLLSDSGFYLCAWSVGGRAKNIQYFGAGTRLSVL.

The chain joins TRBV29-1 to TRBJ2-5; TRBD1 or TRBD2 may be the D gene (5 bases each). Trimming removed 4 bases at V and 1 base at J, with 16 bases between. The CDR3 is made up of 15 amino acids. The germline V gene has CDR1 SQVTM and CDR2 ANQGSEA. The CDR3 bases are TGCAGCGTTGGGGGGTTTTTGAGGGGCCAAGAGACCCAGTACTTC. Translated, it gives CSVGGFLRGQETQYF.

This clone has just a few counts. This chain joins TRBV11-2 and TRBJ2-7, with 10 bases fitting TRBD2. The V and J ends lost 4 bases and 3 bases, in that order; junction bases with no gene match: 6. CDR1 and CDR2 (germline): SGHAT, FQNNGV. This CDR3 spans 15 amino acids. DNA of the CDR3: TGTGCCAGCAGCTCAGCGGGAGGGCCTGTCTACGAGCAGTACTTC. Encoded protein: CASSSAGGPVYEQYF.

The chain joins TRBV6-5 to TRBJ2-6, with no clear D. Germline values: CDR1 MNHEY, CDR2 SVGAGI. With 6 bases removed from V and 2 bases from J, the gap between germline ends came to 11 bases. The CDR3 contains 15 residues. The CDR3 protein is CASSTPRTGANVLTF. Here the CDR3 DNA reads TGTGCCAGCAGCACCCCCAGAACTGGGGCCAACGTCCTGACTTTC.

This clone has more than one count but fewer than ten. The rearrangement joins TRBV6-1 to TRBJ1-2, with D possibly TRBD1 on 5 matching bases. This CDR3 has 16 amino acids. Germline V gene sequence: CDR1 MNHNS, CDR2 SASEGT. The V gene lost 0 bases and the J gene lost 4 bases, with 15 bases spanning the gap. This CDR3 is CASSEAWGGSGYGYTF. As DNA, the CDR3 is TGTGCCAGCAGTGAAGCGTGGGGGGGAAGTGGCTATGGCTACACCTTC.

The table lists this clone with a few counts. This chain uses TRBV5-6 with TRBJ1-1; D is undetermined. The CDR3 has 15 residues. CDR1 and CDR2 from the germline V gene are SGHDT and YYEEEE. V was clipped by 4 bases and J by 5 bases, with 18 bases between them. The CDR3, as DNA: TGTGCCAGCAGCCCCGGTAGTGGCAGAGGGACTGAAGCTTTCTTT. It codes for CASSPGSGRGTEAFF.

This clone was seen only a few times. CDR3 bases: TGTGCCAGCAGCGTGGGACAGAAAAGCAATCAGCCCCAGCATTTT. Amino acids: CASSVGQKSNQPQHF. The rearrangement links TRBV6-5 to TRBJ1-5; TRBD1 aligns across 7 bases. CDR3 length: 15 amino acids. Trimming cost V 6 bases and J 1 base; bases outside gene matches: 6. CDR1 and CDR2 from the germline V gene are MNHEY and SVGAGI.

V is TRBV5-1 and J is TRBJ2-5, with TRBD2 identical over 11 bases. Germline V gene lookup returns CDR1 SGHRS and CDR2 YFSETQ. The junction had 5 bases not matched to a gene; V was cut back by 3 bases and J by 4 bases. This CDR3 spans 15 amino acids. CDR3 region: CASSSTGTSGETQYF. CDR3 DNA sequence: TGCGCCAGCAGCTCGACCGGGACTAGCGGAGAGACCCAGTACTTC.

This clone has more than one count but fewer than ten. The chain combines TRBV7-2 with TRBJ1-4, with D maybe TRBD1 (5 bases). This CDR3 comprises 12 residues. Trimming stripped 5 bases from V and 10 bases from J, with 11 bases between. The germline gives CDR1 SGHTA, CDR2 FQGNSA. DNA of the CDR3: TGTGCCAGCAGCCTAGGGGAGGGAAAACTGTTTTTT. Protein: CASSLGEGKLFF.

This rearrangement joins TRBV4-3 to TRBJ2-7, with 11 bases that match TRBD2. With 4 bases clipped from V and 6 bases from J, the junction kept 8 bases outside the gene matches. The CDR3 covers 15 residues. Looked up from germline, CDR1 is LGHNA and CDR2 is YSLEER. CDR3 sequence (DNA): TGCGCCAGCAGCCTTACTAGCGGGAGTACCTCCGAGCAGTACTTC. Its protein product is CASSLTSGSTSEQYF.

J is TRBJ2-2 and V is TRBV4-2; D not certain. The germline CDR1 and CDR2 sequences are LGHNA and YNFKEQ. This CDR3 comprises 16 residues. V was clipped by 0 bases and J by 1 base, with 9 bases between them. The DNA of the CDR3 is TGTGCCAGCAGCCAAGAACCCGCTAGGAACACCGGGGAGCTGTTTTTT. It translates to CASSQEPARNTGELFF.